One sample yielded the 4 T cell receptor beta chains listed below, sequenced in a study of blood T cells in healthy people across ages. Using a J-beta primer mix together with a sample-barcoded 5' primer, a second PCR was run for 7 to 11 cycles. TCRdb ran MiXCR on the 5' RACE reads and lists one entry per CDR3 protein. The sample contains over 950,000 distinct CDR3 sequences, roughly two fifths of which appear only once. Specimen: blood. The receptors come from a man aged 18 to 30 in good health.

This clonotype was counted many times. The V and J genes are TRBV10-3 and TRBJ2-1, with no clear D. From germline, CDR1 is ENHRY and CDR2 SYGVKD. This CDR3 region has 13 residues. The ends were cut back, 3 bases at V and 5 bases at J, with 8 bases in the middle. CDR3 coding DNA: TGTGCCATCAGTGAATCGGGTGACAATGAGCAGTTCTTC. Amino acids: CAISESGDNEQFF.

This rearrangement joins TRBV28 to TRBJ2-5, with 13 bases that match TRBD2. The CDR3 sequence is 18 residues long. The ends lost 3 bases at V and 1 base at J; junction bases unmatched: 8. Germline V gene sequence: CDR1 MDHEN, CDR2 SYDVKM. The DNA for the CDR3 is TGTGCCAGCAGTTTTCTCGAGACTAGCGGGGGGATCCAAGAGACCCAGTACTTC. Amino acid sequence: CASSFLETSGGIQETQYF.

This clonotype came up many times. The CDR3 region is CSAREGAGSAGYTF. CDR3 bases: TGCAGTGCTAGAGAGGGAGCAGGGTCGGCTGGCTACACCTTC. The genes are TRBV20-1 and TRBJ1-2, with a weak D call TRBD1 (5 bases). From germline, CDR1 is DFQATT and CDR2 SNEGSKA (reference sequence). V was cut by 0 bases and J by 7 bases, with 15 bases left in between. The CDR3 extends over 14 amino acids.

The V gene is TRBV20-1, the J gene TRBJ2-1; D is perhaps TRBD1 or TRBD2 (5 bases each). The CDR3 covers 12 residues. Germline-derived CDR1 and CDR2 are DFQATT and SNEGSKA (reference sequence). V lost 3 bases, J lost 5 bases, and 8 bases lay in between. The CDR3 reads CSASGANNEQFF. CDR3 nucleotide sequence: TGCAGTGCTAGCGGGGCAAACAATGAGCAGTTCTTC.